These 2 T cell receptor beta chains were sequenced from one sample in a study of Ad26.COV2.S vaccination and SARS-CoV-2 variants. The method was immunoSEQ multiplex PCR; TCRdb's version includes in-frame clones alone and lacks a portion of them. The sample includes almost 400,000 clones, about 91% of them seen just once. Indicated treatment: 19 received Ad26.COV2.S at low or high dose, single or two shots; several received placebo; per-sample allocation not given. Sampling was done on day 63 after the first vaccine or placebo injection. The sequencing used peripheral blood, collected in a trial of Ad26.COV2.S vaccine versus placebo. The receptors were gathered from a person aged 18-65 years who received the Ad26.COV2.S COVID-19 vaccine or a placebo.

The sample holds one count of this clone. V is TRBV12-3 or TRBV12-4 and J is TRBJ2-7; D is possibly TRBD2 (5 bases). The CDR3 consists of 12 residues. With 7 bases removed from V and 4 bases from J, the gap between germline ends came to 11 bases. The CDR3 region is CASTLGDYEQYF. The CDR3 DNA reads TGTGCCAGCACTTTGGGAGATTACGAGCAGTACTTC.

The CDR3 is CASSQHTGDEQFF. The CDR3 nucleotides are TGTGCCAGCAGCCAACATACGGGTGACGAGCAGTTCTTC. V usage is TRBV3-1 (or the pseudogene TRBV3-2) and J usage is TRBJ2-1; no firm D call. Germline CDR1 and CDR2: LGHDT and YNNKEL (reference sequence). The CDR3 consists of 13 residues. The V and J ends lost 2 bases and 10 bases respectively, with 12 bases between them.